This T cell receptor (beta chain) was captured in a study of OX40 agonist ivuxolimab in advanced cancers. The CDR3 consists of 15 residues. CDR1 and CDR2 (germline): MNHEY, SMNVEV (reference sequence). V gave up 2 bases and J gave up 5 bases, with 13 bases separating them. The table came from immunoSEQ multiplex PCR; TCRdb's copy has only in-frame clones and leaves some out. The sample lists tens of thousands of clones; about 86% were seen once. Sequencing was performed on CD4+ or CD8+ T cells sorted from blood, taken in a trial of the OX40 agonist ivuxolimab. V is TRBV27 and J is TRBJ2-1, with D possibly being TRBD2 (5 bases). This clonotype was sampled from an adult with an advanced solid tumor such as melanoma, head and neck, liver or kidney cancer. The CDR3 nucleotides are TGTGCCAGCAGTTTAGGGAGCCTGGGCCACAATGAGCAGTTCTTC. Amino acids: CASSLGSLGHNEQFF.